The entry that follows covers one T cell receptor beta chain sequence. Its specific antigen is unknown. A much more abundant neighbour one base away suggests this may be a read error. CDR1 and CDR2 are drawn from the germline V gene: SGHRS, YFSETQ. Measured from the cysteine to the phenylalanine, the CDR3 is 13 residues long. The CDR3 DNA has 39 bases and is translated from base 1. Libraries were built with PCR. The reads were generated on a NextSeq 500. Bulk TCR libraries were made following a previously described method, with the TCR primers given in Table S5. Total RNA was purified with the Qiagen AllPrep DNA/RNA kit. Before any analysis, reads coming from multiple sequencing runs of the same library were combined into one pool. The published analysis was carried out like this. Reads were retained only if their TCR constant sequence matched exactly, and those retained reads were trimmed to 150 nt and grouped according to their 12-nt molecular barcodes. Reads in each barcode group were sub-clustered using a 15% Levenshtein threshold, and a quality-weighted consensus sequence was built for each RNA molecule. Non-functional sequences were removed, as were lower-count sequences one edit away from another. On the basis of fitting two negative binomial distributions, barcode sub-clusters with fewer than 20% of the maximum read count were discarded. TCRdb passed the public sequencing reads through fastp at Q25 and MiXCR, retaining productive beta sequences. Identical CDR3 proteins give one entry, which carries the most common genes and DNA. The V and J calls were determined by TCRdb, not by the authors. The sample table records around 320,000 distinct CDR3 sequences; roughly 23% of these occur just once. The top ten clonotypes cover roughly 0.7% of the sample.

The source of the sample is a study of molecular identifiers for immune sequencing clone quantification (dated by TCRdb to between 2017 and 2018). Notes on the research overall: For a replicate experiment, the RNA from either 20,000 or 100,000 naive CD8 T cells was divided into five aliquots, and four of those aliquots went on to sequencing. This methods study benchmarked molecular-identifier clustering-based TCR repertoire sequencing (MIDCIRS) and TCR RNA copy counting, using CD8 T cells to do so. The paper as a whole reports these results and caveats: Highly expanded clone sizes could be underestimated if identical TCR molecules share a barcode. Modeling estimated around 3 recovered TCR RNA copies per cell, compared with 9.5 to 10 by digital PCR, which implies around 30% capture efficiency. When barcode sub-clustering was omitted, TCR diversity was inflated by chimeric consensus sequences, with chimeras reaching as high as 47%. Spiked-in Jurkat TCR RNA equivalent to a single cell was reported to be detectable even among over 800,000 naive CD8 T cells. In CMV-specific effector cells, clones with more than 20 RNA copies accounted for over 97% of molecules, whereas in naive cells such clones accounted for under 1%. Naive libraries contained spiked-in Jurkat TCR RNA (10 copies' worth), which is not part of the donor repertoire.

Naive CD8 T cell libraries were made from around 18,000 to 910,000 sorted cells using 10%, 30% or 50% of purified RNA. On a BD FACSAria II, naive CD8 T cells were FACS-sorted as CD8+CD4-CCR7+CD45RA+ and collected into RLT Plus buffer. Nine to eleven TCR copies' worth of Jurkat RNA were spiked into roughly 19,000-1,000,000 naive CD8 T cell samples to test detection sensitivity. CD8 T cells were enriched with RosetteSep CD8+ T Cell Enrichment Cocktail and Ficoll-Paque, followed by ACK red cell lysis. What was sequenced was naive CD8+ T cells from blood, with Jurkat cell RNA spiked in. What the cell subset or site label conveys for this sample: FACS-sorted CD8+CD4-CCR7+CD45RA+ naive T cells. The receptor's source is a human donor in good health. Some libraries in this study had Jurkat cell RNA spiked in. This sequence uses TRBV5-1 and TRBJ2-7, with TRBD1 matching 8 junction bases. The CDR3 corresponds to CASSFGQGLERYF. The nucleotide sequence is given as TGCGCCAGCAGCTTCGGACAGGGACTCGAGCGGTACTTC.